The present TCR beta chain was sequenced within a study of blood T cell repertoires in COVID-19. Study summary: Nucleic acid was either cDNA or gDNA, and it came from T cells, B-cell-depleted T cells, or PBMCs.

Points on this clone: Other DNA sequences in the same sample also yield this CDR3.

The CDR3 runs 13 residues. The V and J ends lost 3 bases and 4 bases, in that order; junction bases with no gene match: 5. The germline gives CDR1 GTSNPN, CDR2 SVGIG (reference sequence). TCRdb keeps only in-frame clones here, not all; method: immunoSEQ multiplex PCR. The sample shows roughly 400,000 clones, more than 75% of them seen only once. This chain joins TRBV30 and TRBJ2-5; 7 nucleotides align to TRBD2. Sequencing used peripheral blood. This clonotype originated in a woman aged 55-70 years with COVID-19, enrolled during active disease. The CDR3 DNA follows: TGTGCCTGGAGCCTGGGACTACTAGAGACCCAGTACTTC. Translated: CAWSLGLLETQYF. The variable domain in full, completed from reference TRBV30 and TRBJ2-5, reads SQTIHQWPATLVQPVGSPLSLECTVEGTSNPNLYWYRQAAGRGLQLLFYSVGIGQISSEVPQNLSASRPQDRQFILSSKKLLLSDSGFYLCAWSLGLLETQYFGPGTRLLVL.